This T cell receptor (beta chain) appears in the sequencing data of a study of Graves' ophthalmopathy and Graves' hyperthyroidism. Overall study results and limits: Appearing in blood as well were most expanded thyroid clonotypes above 0.001 frequency. Sensitivity of roughly 88% and specificity of less than 82% were achieved when a 13-signature model separated ophthalmopathy from stable hyperthyroidism.

Isolation of PBMCs was performed using 8 to 10 ml of fresh peripheral blood. The CDR3 consists of 15 residues. CDR1 and CDR2 (germline): SGHKS, YYEKEE (reference sequence). Trimming pared 5 bases from V and 7 bases from J, leaving 21 bases between. On this clonotype itself: Antigen unknown.

The sequenced template was RNA, covering the TCR beta CDR3 region. The authors performed first-round RT-PCR with HTBI primers and then a second-round multiplex PCR. A single record per CDR3 protein comes from TCRdb applying MiXCR to the multiplex PCR reads. Of under 60,000 distinct CDR3 sequences in the sample, less than 65% were seen once. The chain carries TRBV5-5 and TRBJ2-5; D might be TRBD1 (6 bases). Sequencing was done on a sample of peripheral blood. The source is an adult woman with Graves' ophthalmopathy. CDR3 DNA sequence: TGTGCCAGCAGGGCCCTCTGGGGACAAGTGGGGACCCAGTACTTC. Encoded protein: CASRALWGQVGTQYF. The complete variable domain, with remaining parts taken from reference TRBV5-5 and TRBJ2-5, reads DAGVTQSPTHLIKTRGQQVTLRCSPISGHKSVSWYQQVLGQGPQFIFQYYEKEERGRGNFPDRFSARQFPNYSSELNVNALLLGDSALYLCASRALWGQVGTQYFGPGTRLLVL.